This TCR beta chain was identified during a study of beta chain features in type 1 diabetes. Expressed TCRB transcripts got sequenced, as all isolated RNA was reverse transcribed. Naive, central memory and regulatory T cell samples produced a mean of about 4 million reads. The data were produced by immunoSEQ multiplex PCR, yet TCRdb's version contains in-frame clones alone and is incomplete. The sample carries about 650,000 clones, around 11% recorded once. The germline V and J ends were trimmed by 0 bases and 11 bases, with 13 bases remaining between them. The CDR3 runs 13 residues. Germline CDR1 and CDR2: SQVTM and ANQGSEA. Details on this clone: Antigen specificity is unknown. The sample contains more than one DNA sequence encoding this CDR3.

Markers CD45RO/CCR7/CD25/CD127/CD95/CD27 served to sort CD4+ naive, central memory, regulatory and stem cell-like memory cells. Study-wide results and caveats: Any HLA effect on TCRB rearrangement was left unresolved by small sub-analyses. TCRB CDR3 length was moderately but significantly reduced in all four CD4+ subsets of Type 1 diabetes patients.

This clonotype was sampled from a young man with type 1 diabetes. The V gene is TRBV29-1, the J gene TRBJ1-4; TRBD1 is a possible D gene (5 bases). What was sequenced was naive CD4+ T cells from blood. The DNA for the CDR3 is TGCAGCGTTGAAGATCTGAGGGGCGGGAAACTGTTTTTT. Residues: CSVEDLRGGKLFF.